This TCR beta chain was identified in a study of cytomegalovirus exposure and HLA in healthy donors. Germline CDR1 SGHDT, CDR2 YYEEEE. The CDR3 consists of 15 residues. The V end was cut by 0 bases, the J end by 0 bases, with 8 bases between. Study-level points and caveats: Later analysis identified about 18,000 TCR beta sequences associated with HLA alleles, using a false discovery rate threshold of 0.05. High sensitivity and specificity were reportedly achieved when the classifier diagnosed cytomegalovirus status.

Comments on this clone: What it binds is unknown.

It was with 60 Vbeta and 13 Jbeta primers that the PCR ran. TCRdb's table, derived via immunoSEQ multiplex PCR, lists solely in-frame clones and lacks some. Among 75,000 to 80,000 clones listed, under 85% were seen once. The chain has TRBV5-6 and TRBJ2-3; possibly TRBD2 for D (6 bases). Specimen: PBMCs. This TCR was recovered from a middle-aged woman in good health and CMV-seropositive. The DNA for the CDR3 is TGTGCCAGCAGCTTGGTCGGGACTAGCACAGATACGCAGTATTTT. As protein: CASSLVGTSTDTQYF.